The sequence of this T cell receptor beta chain was determined in a study of T cell changes during pregnancy in multiple sclerosis. Assay: immunoSEQ multiplex PCR; the TCRdb copy retains only in-frame clones and omits some. This table holds 40,000 to 45,000 clones, 80% to 90% found once. Source: CD4+ T cells from peripheral blood mononuclear cells, taken in the first trimester of pregnancy. The origin of this receptor is a female donor with multiple sclerosis, enrolled in a pregnancy study.

CDR3 in DNA: TGTGCCAGCAGCTTAGATTCGGACAGGGGGCGGTATTTT. Residues: CASSLDSDRGRYF. V usage is TRBV7-2 and J usage is TRBJ2-3, with 11 bases identical to TRBD1. The germline CDR1 and CDR2 sequences are SGHTA and FQGNSA. V was clipped by 1 base and J by 14 bases; unmatched bases: 5. This CDR3 has 13 residues.